Presented here are 14 T cell receptor beta chains from one specimen sequenced in a study of tissue T cells after allogeneic stem cell transplantation. TCRdb's table, derived via immunoSEQ multiplex PCR, lists solely in-frame clones and lacks some. The sample holds roughly 4,200 clones, 50% seen once. The time point here: mouse harvest day 7 after allogeneic transplant. Mouse grafts combined 10^7 T-cell-depleted bone marrow cells with 10^6 splenic CD5+ T cells. What was sequenced was lymph node tissue. Receptor source: a female BALB/c mouse given C57BL/6 T cells with graft-versus-host disease after an allogeneic hematopoietic cell transplant.

Note on this clone: The genes are named according to mouse. Incomplete CDR3 DNA: TGTGCCAGCAGAACAGGGGGTGACACAGAAGTCTTC. The encoded protein is CASRTGGDTEVF. Given in full, the CDR3 is CASRTGGDTEVFF. The chain is built from TRBV15 and TRBJ1-1; 8 positions agree with TRBD1. The read terminates 1 residue ahead of where the CDR3 ends, so the germline J gene completes it. V gave up 6 bases and J gave up 3 bases; unmatched junction bases: 3. This CDR3 has 13 amino acids. Germline CDR1 reads SGHND; CDR2 reads FRSKSL.

This clone turned up a few times. The listed genes are named as in mouse. The CDR3 extends 1 residue past the end of the read, so its final part is completed from the germline J gene. This chain uses TRBV16 with TRBJ1-1; possibly TRBD1 for D (5 bases). CDR3 length equals 13 residues. Germline CDR1 SGHSA, CDR2 FRNQAP. V was pared by 1 base and J by 3 bases, with 6 bases between. The CDR3 DNA, read in part, is TGTGCAAGCAGCTTAGGACAGTACACAGAAGTCTTC. It specifies CASSLGQYTEVF. The full CDR3 protein is CASSLGQYTEVFF.

This clone was recorded only once. Gene and germline names: mouse. The read ends 1 residue early relative to the CDR3; the germline J gene fills the gap. The chain recombines TRBV12-1 with TRBJ1-2; TRBD1 aligns across 11 bases. J was trimmed by 4 bases and V by 2 bases; bases with no gene match: 2. The CDR3 runs 14 residues. Germline assignment: CDR1 SGHSN and CDR2 HYEKVE. CDR3 residues: CASSRTGGGSDYTF. CDR3 DNA, as far as it was read: TGTGCCAGCTCTCGGACAGGGGGCGGCTCCGACTACACC.

Concerning this clone: The germline and genes are mouse ones. Coverage ceases 1 residue before the CDR3 finishes, and the germline J gene fills in the end. This chain connects TRBV23 to TRBJ1-4; the table's D call TRBD1 went unverified against the DNA. The CDR3 spans 13 residues. The germline CDR1 and CDR2 sequences are KGHTA and FQNQQP. The CDR3 bases that were read are TGCTCCAGCAAGGACAGGGGAGGCGAAAGATTATTT. Protein: CSSKDRGGERLF. The full-length CDR3 reads as CSSKDRGGERLFF.

About this clone itself: Any gene name here is a mouse gene name. The sequence runs out 1 residue before the end of the CDR3; the remainder is reconstructed from the germline J gene. The J gene is TRBJ1-6, the V gene TRBV23; whether TRBD1, the table's D call, matches the DNA was not checked. TRBJ1-6 is marked as an open reading frame, function uncertain. This CDR3 is built from 15 residues. Per the germline V gene, CDR1 is KGHTA and CDR2 is FQNQQP. CDR3 sequence reads: CSSSPTASYNSPLYF. The covered CDR3 bases are TGCTCCAGCAGTCCGACAGCTTCCTATAATTCGCCCCTCTAC.

In this sample, this clone turned up a few times. Gene names and germline refer to mouse. Incomplete CDR3 DNA: TGTGCCAGCAGTATCCGGGGGGCGTCCTATGAACAGTAC. Its translation: CASSIRGASYEQY. The CDR3 in its entirety is CASSIRGASYEQYF. The V gene is TRBV19, the J gene TRBJ2-7, with D maybe TRBD2 (7 bases). Coverage ceases 1 residue before the CDR3 finishes, and the germline J gene fills in the end. CDR3 size: 14 residues. Per the germline V gene, CDR1 is FNHDT and CDR2 is SITEND (reference sequence). V was clipped by 2 bases and J by 1 base, with 10 bases between them.

About this clone: Gene names refer to mouse genes. The CDR3 end falls 1 residue outside the read, so it is completed with the germline J gene. The chain joins TRBV26 to TRBJ2-3; D not resolved. Trimming removed 3 bases from V and 0 bases from J, with 7 bases in between. The CDR3 runs to 14 residues. Per germline, CDR1 KGHPV and CDR2 FQNQEV (reference sequence). The CDR3 DNA, read in part, is TGTGCCAGCAGTCTCGAACCTAGTGCAGAAACGCTGTAT. This codes for CASSLEPSAETLY. Given in full, the CDR3 is CASSLEPSAETLYF. The variable domain in full, completed from reference TRBV26 and TRBJ2-3, reads NSKVIQTPRYLVKGQGQKAKMRCIPEKGHPVVFWYQQNKNNEFKFLINFQNQEVLQQIDMTEKRFSAECPSNSPCSLEIQSSEAGDSALYLCASSLEPSAETLYFGSGTRLTVL.

Concerning this clone itself: All gene names here are mouse names. The sequence runs out 1 residue before the end of the CDR3; the remainder is reconstructed from the germline J gene. The rearrangement uses TRBV26 and TRBJ2-4; the match to TRBD2 covers 12 bases. This CDR3 contains 15 residues. J was trimmed by 1 base and V by 4 bases; bases with no gene match: 0. CDR1 and CDR2 (germline): KGHPV, FQNQEV (reference sequence). CDR3: CASSRTGGGQNTLYF. The CDR3 DNA, read in part, is TGTGCCAGCAGTCGGACTGGGGGGGGTCAAAACACCTTGTAC.

Comments on this clone: Germline and genes: mouse. Read sequence stops 1 residue before the CDR3 end, and the germline J gene provides the missing end. The chain joins TRBV13-1 to TRBJ2-5, with TRBD2 matching over 10 bases. CDR1 is NSHNY and CDR2 is SYGAGN in the germline V gene. CDR3 length: 16 amino acids. The V and J ends lost 0 bases and 6 bases, in that order; junction bases with no gene match: 7. CDR3 residues: CASSDAGWGGMDTQYF. The DNA read from the CDR3 is TGTGCCAGCAGTGATGCAGGCTGGGGGGGCATGGACACCCAGTAC.

Details on this clone: The genes are named according to mouse. Coverage ceases 1 residue before the CDR3 finishes, and the germline J gene fills in the end. The chain carries TRBV12-2 and TRBJ1-6; D is ambiguous. TRBJ1-6 qualifies as an ORF whose function is uncertain. CDR1 and CDR2 from the germline V gene are SGHLS and HYDKME. V was trimmed by 0 bases and J by 5 bases, leaving 1 base between them. This CDR3 has 12 amino acids. CDR3 bases read: TGTGCCAGCTCTCTCCATAATTCGCCCCTCTAC. It specifies CASSLHNSPLY. In full, the CDR3 reads CASSLHNSPLYF.

About this clone itself: The gene symbols are mouse symbols. The read ends 1 residue before the CDR3 terminus; that terminus is restored from the germline J gene. The chain has TRBV5 and TRBJ2-1; 7 bases are shared with TRBD2. The germline gives CDR1 LGHNA, CDR2 YNLKQL (reference sequence). This CDR3 comprises 16 residues. J gave up 0 bases and V 4 bases, and 6 bases lay outside the gene matches. CDR3 residues: CASSPNWGYNYAEQFF. The DNA read from the CDR3 is TGTGCCAGCAGCCCCAACTGGGGATATAACTATGCTGAGCAGTTC.

On this clone: Mouse gene names apply. The read ends 1 residue early relative to the CDR3; the germline J gene fills the gap. The chain joins TRBV26 to TRBJ1-1; D remains ambiguous. The V gene's germline CDR1 is KGHPV and CDR2 FQNQEV (reference sequence). V shed 4 bases and J shed 0 bases, with 3 bases lying between them. This CDR3 contains 12 residues. CDR3 amino acids: CASSPPNTEVFF. Partial CDR3 DNA: TGTGCCAGCAGTCCTCCAAACACAGAAGTCTTC.

Worth noting for this clone: Genes and germline are mouse. The read ends 1 residue shy of where the CDR3 ends; the end is completed using the germline J gene. J is TRBJ2-2 and V is TRBV31; tentatively, D is TRBD1 or TRBD2 (5 bases each). This CDR3 has 15 amino acids. V was cut by 4 bases and J by 11 bases, with 23 bases left in between. The germline V gene encodes CDR1 GKSSPN and CDR2 SITVG. The CDR3 sequence: CAWIRHGGNTAQLYF. CDR3 DNA, as far as it was read: TGTGCCTGGATCCGACACGGGGGAAACACCGCCCAGCTCTAC.

As to this clone: Gene and germline names: mouse. The read comes to an end 1 residue before the CDR3 does, leaving the germline J gene to fill in the end. The V and J genes are TRBV13-2 and TRBJ1-2; TRBD1 agrees at 8 bases. The CDR3 runs 14 residues. V lost 2 bases to trimming and J lost 3 bases; unmatched junction nucleotides: 3. Germline CDR1 and CDR2: NNHNN and SYGAGS (reference sequence). The CDR3 loop is CASGETGEDSDYTF. The covered CDR3 bases are TGTGCCAGCGGTGAGACAGGGGAGGACTCCGACTACACC.